A single sample gave rise to the 14 T cell receptor beta chains below, sequenced in a study of cytomegalovirus exposure and HLA in healthy donors. It was with 60 Vbeta and 13 Jbeta primers that the PCR ran. The repertoire was sequenced with immunoSEQ multiplex PCR; TCRdb's copy has only in-frame clones and lacks some. The sample lists 150,000 to 200,000 clones; about 81% were seen once. Sequenced sample: PBMCs. All receptors derive from a woman aged 45 to 65 in good health and CMV-seropositive.

The chain couples TRBV12-5 to TRBJ1-5; D call uncertain. This CDR3 contains 13 residues. Per germline, CDR1 LGHNT and CDR2 FRNRAP. V lost 5 bases and J 6 bases, leaving 11 bases between the germline ends. Written as DNA, the CDR3 is TGTGCTAGTGGTCGACTTGGTTGTCAGCCCCAGCATTTT. This translates into CASGRLGCQPQHF.

The J gene is TRBJ2-6, the V gene TRBV6-5, with TRBD1 matching over 7 bases. Unmatched junction bases numbered 8, after V lost 4 bases and J lost 5 bases. The CDR3 is 16 residues long. Germline V gene sequence: CDR1 MNHEY, CDR2 SVGAGI. As DNA, the CDR3 is TGTGCCAGCAGTTGGAGTACAGGGGCTCGGGCCAACGTCCTGACTTTC. This encodes CASSWSTGARANVLTF.

In the case of this clone: Other DNA sequences in this sample translate to the same CDR3. The rearrangement joins TRBV7-8 to TRBJ2-1, with D unclear. The CDR3 is 12 amino acids. The V gene lost 9 bases and the J gene lost 9 bases, with 15 bases spanning the gap. The germline V gene encodes CDR1 SGHVS and CDR2 FQNEAQ. CDR3 nucleotides: TGTGCCAGTAGCCCCAGTGGTCTTGAGCAGTTCTTC. Its translation: CASSPSGLEQFF.

This clone was found once. This sequence joins TRBV4-1 and TRBJ2-7, with 9 nucleotides matching TRBD2. The CDR3 is made up of 16 amino acids. Germline V CDR1 and CDR2: MGHRA, YSYEKL. Germline trimming cut 2 bases from V and 2 bases from J; bases unmatched to any gene: 7. CDR3 nucleotides: TGCGCCAGCAGCCAACTCCCGACTAGCGGTCCCTACGAGCAGTACTTC. Translating gives CASSQLPTSGPYEQYF.

This clone showed up just once. V and J are TRBV18 and TRBJ2-2, with TRBD1 matching 7 bases. CDR1 is KGHSH, CDR2 LQKENI, per germline. V lost 5 bases, J lost 1 base, and 7 bases stayed unmatched. CDR3 length: 16 amino acids. Written as DNA, the CDR3 is TGTGCCAGCTCAATTTCACAGGGGCGGAACACCGGGGAGCTGTTTTTT. Its translation: CASSISQGRNTGELFF.

This clone has only a few counts. A read error may account for a junction end that differs from germline. The J gene is TRBJ2-1, the V gene TRBV6-4, with 8 bases matching TRBD2. Germline V lookup: CDR1 MRHNA, CDR2 SNTAGT. The CDR3 has 17 amino acids. The CDR3 sequence is CASSPGAERESFNEQFF. In DNA, the CDR3 is TGTGCCAGCAGCCCCGGTGCGGAGCGGGAGTCCTTCAATGAGCAGTTCTTC.

V gene TRBV7-8 combines with J gene TRBJ2-3, with 7 nucleotides matching TRBD1. After removal of 5 bases from V and 4 bases from J, the junction contained 6 bases not matched to a gene. The CDR3 consists of 14 residues. Germline assignment: CDR1 SGHVS and CDR2 FQNEAQ. This chain's CDR3 is CASSRDRAADTQYF. The CDR3 nucleotides are TGTGCCAGCAGCAGAGACAGGGCGGCAGATACGCAGTATTTT.

V usage is TRBV5-1 and J usage is TRBJ2-5, with D possibly TRBD2 on 6 matching bases. TRBJ2-7 matches the DNA end more closely, so the J call is doubtful. This CDR3 comprises 15 residues. Germline V lookup: CDR1 SGHRS, CDR2 YFSETQ. The chain's CDR3 is CASSPMRGGVYEQYF. The CDR3 coding sequence is TGCGCCAGCAGCCCCATGCGGGGTGGGGTTTACGAGCAGTACTTC.

Of note for this clone: This CDR3 is also generated by other DNA sequences in the sample. The chain employs TRBV28 and TRBJ2-7, with 7 bases matching TRBD1. This CDR3 contains 13 residues. Per germline, CDR1 MDHEN and CDR2 SYDVKM. V was pared by 9 bases and J by 9 bases, with 14 bases of the junction left unmatched. The CDR3 loop reads CASRGHDGTAQYF. The CDR3 DNA sequence: TGTGCCAGTAGGGGGCACGATGGGACAGCGCAGTACTTC.

J is TRBJ1-6 and V is TRBV14; no firm D call. The germline gives CDR1 SGHDN, CDR2 FVKESK. Deletions cut 1 base from V and 14 bases from J, with 18 bases between. This CDR3 has 15 residues. The CDR3 DNA reads TGTGCCAGCAGCCAAGCCGAGGGATCCCAATTCACCCTCCACTTT. Encoded protein: CASSQAEGSQFTLHF.

The CDR3 loop is CAWTYQAMNSPLHF. CDR3 nucleotides: TGTGCCTGGACTTATCAGGCCATGAATTCACCCCTCCACTTT. V usage is TRBV30 and J usage is TRBJ1-6; D uncertain. Trimming pared 4 bases from V and 7 bases from J, leaving 14 bases between. This CDR3 is 14 amino acids long. In germline, CDR1 is GTSNPN, CDR2 SVGIG (reference sequence).

The CDR3 DNA reads as TGCGCCAGCAGCTTGGACGGACAGATCTCGGGAAACACCATATATTTT. Its translation is CASSLDGQISGNTIYF. V is TRBV5-1 and J is TRBJ1-3; D perhaps matches TRBD1 (6 bases). V lost 0 bases and J 4 bases, leaving 14 bases between the germline ends. Per germline, CDR1 SGHRS and CDR2 YFSETQ. The CDR3 loop spans 16 amino acids.

The rearrangement links TRBV15 to TRBJ1-1, with 8 bases lining up with TRBD1. The CDR3 has 17 residues. V gave up 1 base and J gave up 0 bases; unmatched junction bases: 7. Per the germline V gene, CDR1 is LNHNV and CDR2 is YYDKDF (reference sequence). CDR3 sequence (DNA): TGTGCCACCAGCAGAGTCGTTCCGGACAGGGTGAACACTGAAGCTTTCTTT. Amino acids: CATSRVVPDRVNTEAFF.

The genes are TRBV5-4 and TRBJ1-3, with D perhaps matching TRBD1 (5 bases). V was trimmed by 0 bases and J by 2 bases, leaving 9 bases between them. The CDR3 is made up of 15 amino acids. The germline gives CDR1 SGHNT, CDR2 YYREEE (reference sequence). CDR3 residues: CASSLDSGTGNTIYF. CDR3 in DNA: TGTGCCAGCAGCTTGGATTCAGGGACTGGAAACACCATATATTTT.